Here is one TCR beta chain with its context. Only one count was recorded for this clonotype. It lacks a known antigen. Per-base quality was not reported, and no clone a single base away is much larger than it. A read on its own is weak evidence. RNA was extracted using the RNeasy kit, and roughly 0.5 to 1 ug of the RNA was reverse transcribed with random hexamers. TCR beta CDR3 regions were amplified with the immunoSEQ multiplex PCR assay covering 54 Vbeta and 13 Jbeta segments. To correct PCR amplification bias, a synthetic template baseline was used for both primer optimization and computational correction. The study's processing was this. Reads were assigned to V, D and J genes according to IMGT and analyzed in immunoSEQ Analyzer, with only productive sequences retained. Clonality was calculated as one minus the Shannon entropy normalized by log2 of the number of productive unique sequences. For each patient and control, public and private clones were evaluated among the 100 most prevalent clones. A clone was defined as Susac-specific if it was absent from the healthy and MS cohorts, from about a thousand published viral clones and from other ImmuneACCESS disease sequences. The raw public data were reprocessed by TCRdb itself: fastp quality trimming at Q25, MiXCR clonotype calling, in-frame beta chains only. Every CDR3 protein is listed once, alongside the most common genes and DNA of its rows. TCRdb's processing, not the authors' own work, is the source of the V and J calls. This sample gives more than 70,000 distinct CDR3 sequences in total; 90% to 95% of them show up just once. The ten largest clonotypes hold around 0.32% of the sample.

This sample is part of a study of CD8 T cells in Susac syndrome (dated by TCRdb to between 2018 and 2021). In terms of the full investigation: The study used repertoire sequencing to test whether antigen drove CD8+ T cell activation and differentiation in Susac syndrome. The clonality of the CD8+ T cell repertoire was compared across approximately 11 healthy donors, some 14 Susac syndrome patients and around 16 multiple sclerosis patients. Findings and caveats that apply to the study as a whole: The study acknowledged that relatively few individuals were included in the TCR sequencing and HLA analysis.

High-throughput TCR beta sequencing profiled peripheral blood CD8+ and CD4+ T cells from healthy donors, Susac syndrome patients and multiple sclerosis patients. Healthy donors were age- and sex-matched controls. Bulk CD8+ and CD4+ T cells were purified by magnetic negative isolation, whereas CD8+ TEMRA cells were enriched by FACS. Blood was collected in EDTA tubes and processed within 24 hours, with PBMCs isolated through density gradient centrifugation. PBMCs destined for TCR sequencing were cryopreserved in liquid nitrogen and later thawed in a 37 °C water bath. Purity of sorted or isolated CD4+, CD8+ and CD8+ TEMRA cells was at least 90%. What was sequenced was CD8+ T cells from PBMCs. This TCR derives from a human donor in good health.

CDR3 region: CASSAGTGPSNIQYF. Here is the DNA: TGTGCCAGCAGCGCGGGGACAGGGCCGAGCAACATTCAGTACTTC. This chain joins TRBV7-6 to TRBJ2-4; 9 bases in the middle match TRBD1. The germline V gene specifies SGHVS as CDR1 and FNYEAQ as CDR2. Trimming takes 5 bases off V and 7 bases off J; junction bases not matched to a gene: 9. Taken from cysteine to phenylalanine, the CDR3 has 15 residues. Just the 45-base CDR3 DNA is kept, in frame starting at base 1.